A selection of T cell receptor beta chains follows, all from one sample in a study of T-cell memory formation after mild COVID-19. Via MiXCR, TCRdb re-called the 5' RACE reads, giving one row per CDR3 protein. The data contain 350,000 to 550,000 distinct CDR3 sequences, approximately 19% of them singletons. Sequencing used PBMCs or a T cell subset sorted from them (not recorded which). The origin of the receptors is a man between 18 and 35 years old who had mild COVID-19 (a few samples of this study predate the infection). Cell type and time point are not known. CDR3s include the opening cysteine and the closing phenylalanine or tryptophan. Each record gives: CDR3 protein, J gene, V gene.

CDR3aa: CASSQGDRRELFF
j_gene: TRBJ2-2
v_gene: TRBV4-2

CDR3aa: CASSWTGGTNNEQFF
j_gene: TRBJ2-1
v_gene: TRBV7-9

CDR3aa: CASSSGAGGETQYF
j_gene: TRBJ2-5
v_gene: TRBV7-3

CDR3aa: CASSLTPGQVTQYF
j_gene: TRBJ2-3
v_gene: TRBV7-2

CDR3aa: CASSDLVHRGVETQYF
j_gene: TRBJ2-5
v_gene: TRBV25-1

CDR3aa: CATSDSPPGGLGTDTQYF
j_gene: TRBJ2-3
v_gene: TRBV24-1

CDR3aa: CASSLSWGLSNQPQHF
j_gene: TRBJ1-5
v_gene: TRBV7-2

CDR3aa: CASSPPGQGFEKLFF
j_gene: TRBJ1-4
v_gene: TRBV18

CDR3aa: CASSSRQGPYEQYF
j_gene: TRBJ2-7
v_gene: TRBV5-4

CDR3aa: CASSPQGAGTYNEQFF
j_gene: TRBJ2-1
v_gene: TRBV18

CDR3aa: CASSTRTGLANTEAFF
j_gene: TRBJ1-1
v_gene: TRBV19

CDR3aa: CASSLFRGAGELFF
j_gene: TRBJ2-2
v_gene: TRBV11-2

CDR3aa: CSVDRAYTDTQYF
j_gene: TRBJ2-3
v_gene: TRBV29-1

CDR3aa: CASSQELGGGLAGGRYYEQYF
j_gene: TRBJ2-7
v_gene: TRBV4-3

CDR3aa: CASSPLTGGNTEAFF
j_gene: TRBJ1-1
v_gene: TRBV5-1

CDR3aa: CASSFLGTGNTIYF
j_gene: TRBJ1-3
v_gene: TRBV7-2

CDR3aa: CSALQGLRGTQYF
j_gene: TRBJ2-5
v_gene: TRBV20-1

CDR3aa: CASLAGGPDSQSETQYF
j_gene: TRBJ2-5
v_gene: TRBV28

CDR3aa: CASSPQTGQNSPLHF
j_gene: TRBJ1-6
v_gene: TRBV7-2

CDR3aa: CASSPKETGGGIQYF
j_gene: TRBJ2-4
v_gene: TRBV5-1

CDR3aa: CASSGTLYGPNEQFF
j_gene: TRBJ2-1
v_gene: TRBV9

CDR3aa: CSARDGFYNEQFF
j_gene: TRBJ2-1
v_gene: TRBV20-1

CDR3aa: CASRDRQGAPNTQYF
j_gene: TRBJ2-3
v_gene: TRBV7-9

CDR3aa: CASSLGAGESNQPQHF
j_gene: TRBJ1-5
v_gene: TRBV13

CDR3aa: CASSRTSGEGIQYF
j_gene: TRBJ2-4
v_gene: TRBV6-2/TRBV6-3

CDR3aa: CATSDNSGGRADTQYF
j_gene: TRBJ2-3
v_gene: TRBV24-1

CDR3aa: CASSLGIEKPFF
j_gene: TRBJ2-1
v_gene: TRBV13

CDR3aa: CASTPGGFSYEQYF
j_gene: TRBJ2-7
v_gene: TRBV6-5

CDR3aa: CASSQVLAGDRSYEQYF
j_gene: TRBJ2-7
v_gene: TRBV4-1

CDR3aa: CASSGNRNTEAFF
j_gene: TRBJ1-1
v_gene: TRBV6-2/TRBV6-3

CDR3aa: CASSYGLEVEAFF
j_gene: TRBJ1-1
v_gene: TRBV6-2/TRBV6-3

CDR3aa: CASSPPGQGGTGELFF
j_gene: TRBJ2-2
v_gene: TRBV18

CDR3aa: CASSTTSGGEVATDTQYF
j_gene: TRBJ2-3
v_gene: TRBV7-9

CDR3aa: CASSPLQGLAGENTQYF
j_gene: TRBJ2-3
v_gene: TRBV12-3/TRBV12-4

CDR3aa: CASSSVHGGASNEQFF
j_gene: TRBJ2-1
v_gene: TRBV7-8

CDR3aa: CASSESRASSPLHF
j_gene: TRBJ1-6
v_gene: TRBV6-1

CDR3aa: CATTIDRDQETQYF
j_gene: TRBJ2-5
v_gene: TRBV6-2/TRBV6-3

CDR3aa: CASSLEPTPTGELFF
j_gene: TRBJ2-2
v_gene: TRBV7-7

CDR3aa: CASSLRVGNQPQHF
j_gene: TRBJ1-5
v_gene: TRBV12-3/TRBV12-4

CDR3aa: CKRSRTEENTGELFF
j_gene: TRBJ2-2
v_gene: TRBV20-1

CDR3aa: CATSDHPQAGESNEQFF
j_gene: TRBJ2-1
v_gene: TRBV24-1

CDR3aa: CASSYIYRDDSYNEQFF
j_gene: TRBJ2-1
v_gene: TRBV6-5

CDR3aa: CASSPHWTAGNTIYF
j_gene: TRBJ1-3
v_gene: TRBV7-6

CDR3aa: CSASAGQETQYF
j_gene: TRBJ2-5
v_gene: TRBV20-1

CDR3aa: CASSSGQGWRETQYF
j_gene: TRBJ2-5
v_gene: TRBV28

CDR3aa: CASSPSGSPLAKNIQYF
j_gene: TRBJ2-4
v_gene: TRBV9

CDR3aa: CASSGVSNTEAFF
j_gene: TRBJ1-1
v_gene: TRBV5-1

CDR3aa: CASSGALGTEAFF
j_gene: TRBJ1-1
v_gene: TRBV12-3/TRBV12-4

CDR3aa: CASSSGQVVNQPQHF
j_gene: TRBJ1-5
v_gene: TRBV5-8

CDR3aa: CASSLLGGDEKLFF
j_gene: TRBJ1-4
v_gene: TRBV27

CDR3aa: CASSFEGQGAIEAFF
j_gene: TRBJ1-1
v_gene: TRBV12-3/TRBV12-4

CDR3aa: CSALAGTGGQPQHF
j_gene: TRBJ1-5
v_gene: TRBV20-1

CDR3aa: CASSQEYHDVTNNEQFF
j_gene: TRBJ2-1
v_gene: TRBV4-3